A selection of T cell receptor beta chains follows, all from one sample in a study of cytomegalovirus exposure and HLA in healthy donors. The assay was immunoSEQ multiplex PCR, and TCRdb's table has in-frame clones only and misses some. The sample table includes about 160,000 clones. The sequencing sample was made of PBMCs. The origin of the receptors is a woman aged 55-70 years in good health and CMV-seronegative. CDR3s include the opening cysteine and the closing phenylalanine or tryptophan. A D gene is named only where the DNA matches it firmly.

TRBJ1-4 TRBV6-5 NA CASARGTTNEKLFF TGTGCCAGCGCCCGGGGGACAACTAATGAAAAACTGTTTTTT
TRBJ1-5 TRBV30 NA CAWSAGVYSNQPQHF TGTGCCTGGAGCGCAGGGGTGTATAGCAATCAGCCCCAGCATTTT
TRBJ1-2 TRBV7-2 NA CASSFGRGYYGYTF TGTGCCAGCAGCTTCGGAAGGGGGTACTATGGCTACACCTTC
TRBJ2-7 TRBV29-1 TRBD2 CSVDGSGGNEQYF TGCAGCGTTGATGGCTCGGGGGGAAACGAGCAGTACTTC
TRBJ1-2 TRBV7-3 NA CASSPAGGDGYTF TGTGCCAGCAGCCCTGCCGGGGGGGATGGCTACACCTTC
TRBJ1-2 TRBV11-2 NA CASSPRGSYGYTF TGTGCCAGCAGCCCCCGGGGGTCCTATGGCTACACCTTC
TRBJ1-2 TRBV5-1 TRBD1 CASSFSTGGPLNGGYTF TGCGCCAGCAGCTTCTCGACAGGGGGACCCCTCAACGGAGGCTACACCTTC
TRBJ2-7 TRBV5-1 NA CASSLGTTLSYEQYF TGCGCCAGCAGCTTAGGGACAACCCTATCCTACGAGCAGTACTTC
TRBJ2-1 TRBV4-3 NA CASSQDLWLGGALVF TGCGCCAGCAGCCAAGATCTTTGGTTAGGAGGGGCCTTGGTCTTC
TRBJ2-5 TRBV5-6 TRBD2 CASSPMTSGQETQYF TGTGCCAGCAGCCCGATGACTAGCGGACAAGAGACCCAGTACTTC
TRBJ2-2 TRBV5-1 NA CASSFGGSDTGELFF TGCGCCAGCAGCTTTGGGGGGAGCGACACCGGGGAGCTGTTTTTT
TRBJ2-2 TRBV19 TRBD2 CASSLFGLAGNTGELFF TGTGCCAGTAGTTTATTCGGACTAGCGGGGAACACCGGGGAGCTGTTTTTT
TRBJ1-5 TRBV7-9 NA CASSLDLLGQPQHF TGTGCCAGCAGCTTAGATCTTCTGGGCCAGCCCCAGCATTTT
TRBJ2-7 TRBV15 TRBD1 CATSREWGQGDYEQYF TGTGCCACCAGCAGAGAGTGGGGACAGGGAGACTACGAGCAGTACTTC
TRBJ2-3 TRBV29-1 TRBD1 CSVEGQASVTQYF TGCAGCGTTGAGGGACAGGCGTCTGTTACGCAGTATTTT
TRBJ1-1 TRBV21-1 NA CASSKRGLDFMNTEAFF TGTGCCAGCAGCAAACGGGGACTCGATTTCATGAACACTGAAGCTTTCTTT
TRBJ2-5 TRBV7-9 NA CASSLTGRQETQYF TGTGCCAGCAGCTTAACAGGGCGGCAAGAGACCCAGTACTTC
TRBJ2-6 TRBV5-4 TRBD1 CASSPFGQGALGANVLTF TGTGCCAGCAGCCCTTTCGGACAGGGGGCTCTCGGGGCCAACGTCCTGACTTTC
TRBJ1-5 TRBV6-1 NA CASSESLDYQPQHF TGTGCCAGCAGTGAATCGCTGGACTATCAGCCCCAGCATTTT
TRBJ1-5 TRBV6-5 TRBD1 CASSYSRTGGQPQHF TGTGCCAGCAGTTACTCGAGGACAGGGGGCCAGCCCCAGCATTTT
TRBJ2-1 TRBV4-3 TRBD2 CASSHRTALAGGPNEQFF TGCGCCAGCAGCCACCGAACCGCACTAGCGGGGGGGCCCAATGAGCAGTTCTTC
TRBJ2-5 TRBV15 TRBD2 CATSGSGGQETQYF TGTGCCACCAGCGGCAGCGGGGGCCAAGAGACCCAGTACTTC
TRBJ1-1 TRBV7-9 NA CASSLVQDTEAFF TGTGCCAGCAGCTTAGTCCAGGACACTGAAGCTTTCTTT
TRBJ1-1 TRBV5-6 NA CASSFYDRQGTEAFF TGTGCCAGCAGCTTTTACGATCGTCAGGGAACTGAAGCTTTCTTT
TRBJ2-1 TRBV7-6 NA CASSLVRGWNEQFF TGTGCCAGCAGCTTAGTGCGGGGTTGGAATGAGCAGTTCTTC
TRBJ1-6 TRBV5-1 NA CASSLDSNSYNSPLHF TGCGCCAGCAGCTTGGACAGTAACTCCTATAATTCACCCCTCCACTTT
TRBJ1-2 TRBV27 NA CASSLSAGTGIFGYTF TGTGCCAGCAGTTTATCAGCGGGGACTGGAATATTTGGCTACACCTTC
TRBJ1-2 TRBV29-1 TRBD1 CSAWLGDRALANYGYTF TGCAGCGCCTGGTTGGGGGACAGGGCCCTAGCTAACTATGGCTACACCTTC
TRBJ2-1 TRBV11-3 NA CASSYSFLYNEQFF TGTGCCAGCAGCTACTCTTTCCTTTACAATGAGCAGTTCTTC
TRBJ1-4 TRBV7-9 NA CASSLGGRGGEEKLFF TGTGCCAGCAGCTTAGGTGGCAGAGGAGGTGAGGAAAAACTGTTTTTT
TRBJ1-1 TRBV6-6 NA CASSYQAGVTTEAFF TGTGCCAGCAGTTACCAAGCAGGGGTTACCACTGAAGCTTTCTTT
TRBJ2-1 TRBV10-1 TRBD2 CASSRGLALFF TGCGCCAGCAGTCGGGGACTAGCACTGTTCTTC
TRBJ2-5 TRBV7-9 NA CASSSGPSYQETQYF TGTGCCAGCAGCAGCGGGCCCTCGTACCAAGAGACCCAGTACTTC
TRBJ2-5 TRBV6-6 NA CASGNPGGRETQYF TGTGCCAGCGGAAACCCAGGGGGGAGGGAGACCCAGTACTTC
TRBJ1-6 TRBV5-4 NA CASSPFGGFNSPLHF TGTGCCAGCAGCCCCTTCGGAGGCTTCAATTCACCCCTCCACTTT
TRBJ1-1 TRBV29-1 NA CSVRRGTEAFF TGCAGCGTCCGCCGGGGCACTGAAGCTTTCTTT
TRBJ2-7 TRBV5-1 NA CASSLVVQGSYEQYF TGCGCCAGCAGCTTGGTAGTGCAGGGATCCTACGAGCAGTACTTC
TRBJ1-4 TRBV27 NA CASSTGWVNEKLFF TGTGCCAGCAGTACAGGGTGGGTTAATGAAAAACTGTTTTTT
TRBJ2-7 TRBV18 NA CASSQRQGQEEQYF TGTGCCAGCTCACAGAGGCAGGGTCAGGAAGAGCAGTACTTC
TRBJ2-7 TRBV6-5 TRBD1 CASSQTGNSYEQYF TGTGCCAGCAGCCAGACAGGGAACTCCTACGAGCAGTACTTC